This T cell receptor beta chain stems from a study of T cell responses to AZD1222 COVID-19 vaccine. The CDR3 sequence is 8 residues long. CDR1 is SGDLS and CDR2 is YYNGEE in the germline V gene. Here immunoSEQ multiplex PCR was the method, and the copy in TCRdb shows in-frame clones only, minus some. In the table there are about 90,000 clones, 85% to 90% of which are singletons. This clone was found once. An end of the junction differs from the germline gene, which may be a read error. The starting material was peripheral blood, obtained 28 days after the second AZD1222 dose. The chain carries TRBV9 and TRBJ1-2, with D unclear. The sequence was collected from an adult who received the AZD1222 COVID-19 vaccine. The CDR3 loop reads CASSVGSF. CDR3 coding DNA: TGTGCCAGCAGCGTCGGGTCCTTC.